This paragraph reports one T cell receptor (beta chain). Its target is unknown. Described treatment: roughly 10-day PBMC culture with coronavirus spike peptide pools or control peptides (ViraFEST assay). First, ViraFEST expanded antigen-specific T cells with peptide pools, and next it sequenced the TCRs. These data come from a study of vaccination and CD4 T cells after COVID-19. Across the study: Post-COVID samples were collected a median approximately 100 days following diagnosis, spanning 35 to 161. Overlapping spike pools from SARS-CoV-2 and HCoV-NL63, HCoV-OC43 and HCoV-229E served as culture stimuli.

Cultured CD4+ T cells had their DNA profiled by the Oncomine TCR Beta short-read assay. Cultured CD4+ T cells yielded the extracted genomic DNA. TCRdb analysed the PCR reads with MiXCR anew, one entry per CDR3 protein. The sample lists 7,500 or so distinct CDR3 sequences, 20% to 25% occurring once. The sequences come from CD4+ T cells from blood, cultured in vitro, collected after SARS-CoV-2 vaccination. The TCR was taken from a human donor who had recovered from COVID-19.

The CDR3 protein is CASSYNINYGYTF. As DNA, the CDR3 is TGTGCCAGCAGTTACAACATTAACTATGGCTACACCTTC. V and J are TRBV6-2 or TRBV6-3 and TRBJ1-2; unclear D gene. In germline, CDR1 is MNHEY, CDR2 SVGEGT. V shed 2 bases and J shed 1 base, with 5 bases lying between them. This CDR3 is 13 amino acids long.